The source of this T cell receptor (beta chain) is a study of blood T cells in healthy people across ages. Germline CDR1 and CDR2: MDHEN and SYDVKM. The CDR3 contains 15 residues. Trimming took 5 bases from V and 7 from J, leaving 20 bases between them. Alongside a J-beta primer mix, a sample-barcoded 5' primer served in a second PCR lasting about 7 to 12 cycles. TCRdb itself ran the 5' RACE reads through MiXCR, one entry per CDR3 protein. The table has over a million distinct CDR3 sequences, 45% seen once. This clonotype was observed a single time. Sequences were obtained from blood. This clonotype originated in a woman in her sixties in good health. The chain recombines TRBV28 with TRBJ1-1; D not certain. The CDR3 protein is CASSLPSRAMGEAFF. CDR3 nucleotide sequence: TGTGCCAGCAGTCTTCCCTCTAGGGCTATGGGTGAAGCTTTCTTT.